Described below is a single T cell receptor beta chain sequence and its context. The data were taken from a study of blood T cell repertoires in COVID-19. The germline V gene has CDR1 LGHNA and CDR2 YSLEER. V was pared by 2 bases and J by 1 base, with 17 bases between. This CDR3 comprises 17 residues. As originally analysed: The assay estimated nucleated cells by amplifying reference gene primers. Profiled with immunoSEQ multiplex PCR; TCRdb holds only in-frame clones, not every one. D and trimming were read from the DNA, whereas the V and J calls and clone size are those reported in that table. The table has more than 250,000 clones, 88% seen once.

The chain is built from TRBV4-3 and TRBJ1-1; D not certain. Specimen: peripheral blood. The TCR originated in a human donor in a cohort sampled during active COVID-19. Here the CDR3 reads CASSQFMEGVGNTEAFF. The CDR3 DNA is TGCGCCAGCAGCCAATTTATGGAGGGCGTAGGGAACACTGAAGCTTTCTTT.